A selection of T cell receptor beta chains follows, all from one sample in a study of T cells after somatic rescue of genetic block. The protocol was immunoSEQ multiplex PCR, while the TCRdb copy is restricted to in-frame clones and leaves out a portion. The table shows 10,000 to 15,000 clones, with more than 65% occurring only once. Sequences were obtained from peripheral blood mononuclear cells (PBMCs). The receptor set was obtained from a boy younger than 18. The CDR3 runs from the conserved cysteine through the conserved F or W. D genes are given only for firm matches. Size is stated for part of the rows, as once, few or many counts, or as a class when the clone is expanded.

d_gene	v_gene	j_gene	abundance	CDR3aa	CDR3nt
NA	TRBV19	TRBJ2-3	NA	CASSISTDTDTQYF	TGTGCCAGTAGTATAAGTACAGACACAGATACGCAGTATTTT
NA	TRBV12-2	TRBJ2-5	NA	CASRFRNGGGPQETQYF	TGTGCAAGTCGCTTTAGGAATGGTGGTGGACCACAAGAGACCCAGTACTTC
NA	TRBV7-9	TRBJ2-2	few	CASSLGWDTGELFF	TGTGCCAGCAGCTTAGGTTGGGACACCGGGGAGCTGTTTTTT
NA	TRBV19	TRBJ1-2	NA	CASSIAPSAVNYGYTF	TGTGCCAGTAGTATAGCTCCCAGCGCGGTTAACTATGGCTACACCTTC
TRBD1	TRBV7-9	TRBJ1-1	NA	CASSLRDSNTEAFF	TGTGCCAGCAGCCTCCGGGACAGCAACACTGAAGCTTTCTTT
NA	TRBV7-9	TRBJ2-7	NA	CASSPPTVAEPYEQYF	TGTGCCAGCAGCCCCCCTACCGTAGCGGAGCCCTACGAGCAGTACTTC
TRBD1	TRBV7-9	TRBJ1-1	NA	CASSSPTGVNTEAFF	TGTGCCAGCAGCAGTCCGACAGGGGTGAACACTGAAGCTTTCTTT
NA	TRBV6-5	TRBJ2-7	NA	CASSYSGEQYF	TGTGCCAGCAGTTACTCAGGGGAGCAGTACTTC
TRBD1	TRBV5-1	TRBJ2-1	NA	CASSPGQASSYNEQFF	TGCGCCAGCAGCCCGGGACAGGCGTCCTCCTACAATGAGCAGTTCTTC
TRBD1	TRBV2	TRBJ2-1	once	CASSLGTGGYNEQFF	TGTGCCAGCAGCCTAGGGACAGGGGGCTACAATGAGCAGTTCTTC
NA	TRBV5-1	TRBJ2-3	few	CASSLGPFTDTQYF	TGCGCCAGCAGCTTGGGACCCTTCACAGATACGCAGTATTTT
NA	TRBV7-8	TRBJ2-3	NA	CASSSFTSIWSPDTQYF	TGTGCCAGCAGCTCCTTTACTAGTATATGGTCACCAGATACGCAGTATTTT
NA	TRBV28	TRBJ1-5	few	CASSPLWGTVQPQHF	TGTGCCAGCAGTCCCCTTTGGGGGACCGTTCAGCCCCAGCATTTT
NA	TRBV4-2	TRBJ1-5	NA	CASSQDVGPSNQPQHF	TGTGCCAGCAGCCAAGATGTTGGCCCTAGCAATCAGCCCCAGCATTTT